These 16 T cell receptor beta chains came from one sample sequenced in a study of CD8 T cells in ankylosing spondylitis. TCRdb re-called the 5' RACE reads with MiXCR, one entry per CDR3 protein. The sample holds roughly 230,000 distinct CDR3 sequences, 18% seen once. The sequenced sample was blood, either unsorted or a sorted T cell fraction (not recorded which). Source of these receptors: a male donor with ankylosing spondylitis or in good health (not recorded which).

This clonotype was seen repeatedly, ten times or more. This chain joins TRBV29-1 and TRBJ1-3, with D perhaps TRBD1 (5 bases). In germline, CDR1 is SQVTM, CDR2 ANQGSEA. Trimming cost V 6 bases and J 4 bases, with 10 bases left between them. This CDR3 contains 12 residues. In nucleotides, the CDR3 is TGCAGCGTCTCAGGGTCCGGAAACACCATATATTTT. It yields the protein CSVSGSGNTIYF.

This clonotype was observed many times. The rearrangement uses TRBV29-1 and TRBJ2-7; 7 positions match TRBD2. V shed 3 bases and J 0 bases; nucleotides not matched to a gene: 2. The CDR3 has 13 residues. The germline gives CDR1 SQVTM, CDR2 ANQGSEA. The chain's CDR3 is CSVEGLNSYEQYF. CDR3 coding DNA: TGCAGCGTTGAGGGACTAAACTCCTACGAGCAGTACTTC.

This chain joins TRBV4-1 and TRBJ2-1; TRBD1 or TRBD2 may be the D gene (5 bases each). CDR1 and CDR2 from the germline V gene are MGHRA and YSYEKL. CDR3 length: 16 amino acids. With 0 bases removed from V and 4 bases from J, the gap between germline ends came to 13 bases. The CDR3 loop reads CASSQDNWDGYNEQFF. DNA of the CDR3: TGCGCCAGCAGCCAAGATAATTGGGACGGATACAATGAGCAGTTCTTC.

A few counts support this clonotype. The chain couples TRBV4-1 to TRBJ2-7; 7 bases are shared with TRBD1. Trimming at V came to 1 base and at J to 2 bases, leaving 5 bases not matched to a gene. CDR3 length: 15 residues. Germline CDR1 reads MGHRA; CDR2 reads YSYEKL. The CDR3 loop reads CASSQGVQGPYEQYF. CDR3 nucleotide sequence: TGCGCCAGCAGCCAAGGGGTACAGGGGCCCTACGAGCAGTACTTC.

The chain combines TRBV7-9 with TRBJ2-1, with D possibly TRBD1 on 5 matching bases. Germline CDR1 reads SEHNR; CDR2 reads FQNEAQ (reference sequence). The CDR3 spans 17 residues. The V and J ends lost 1 base and 0 bases respectively, with 13 bases between them. The CDR3 loop reads CASSLGRGPSSYNEQFF. The CDR3 DNA reads as TGTGCCAGCAGCTTAGGAAGGGGTCCAAGCTCCTACAATGAGCAGTTCTTC.

CDR3 sequence (DNA): TGCAGTGCTAGAGATCTTAGGGGGGGAGAGACCCAGTACTTC. Translation: CSARDLRGGETQYF. The rearrangement uses TRBV20-1 and TRBJ2-5, with D possibly matching TRBD2 (7 bases). This CDR3 region has 14 residues. Looked up from germline, CDR1 is DFQATT and CDR2 is SNEGSKA (reference sequence). Trimming removed 0 bases from V and 4 bases from J, with 12 bases in between.

This chain links TRBV9 with TRBJ2-1; D is ambiguous. There are 13 residues in the CDR3. V gave up 3 bases and J gave up 3 bases, with 7 bases separating them. Germline V CDR1 and CDR2: SGDLS, YYNGEE. CDR3 in amino acids: CASSAPNYNEQFF. The CDR3 DNA sequence: TGTGCCAGCAGCGCTCCAAACTACAATGAGCAGTTCTTC.

This clonotype has only a few counts. V and J are TRBV20-1 and TRBJ2-1, with no clear D. The CDR3 is 15 amino acids. The V end lost 0 bases, the J end lost 1 base, and 10 bases lay between the germline ends. The germline V gene encodes CDR1 DFQATT and CDR2 SNEGSKA (reference sequence). Written as DNA, the CDR3 is TGCAGTGCTAGAGATCTGGTGTGGTCCTACAATGAGCAGTTCTTC. It is translated as CSARDLVWSYNEQFF.

The J gene is TRBJ2-7, the V gene TRBV12-3 or TRBV12-4; D uncertain. Deletions cut 3 bases from V and 3 bases from J, with 9 bases between. The CDR3 is 13 amino acids. This CDR3 is CASSFDKYYEQYF. CDR3 sequence (DNA): TGTGCCAGCAGTTTCGACAAGTACTACGAGCAGTACTTC.

This clonotype turned up a few times. V gene TRBV7-9 combines with J gene TRBJ2-7; the D call may be TRBD1 or TRBD2 (5 bases each). With 10 bases removed from V and 2 bases from J, the gap between germline ends came to 15 bases. In germline, CDR1 is SEHNR, CDR2 FQNEAQ (reference sequence). The CDR3 covers 13 residues. The CDR3 protein is CATSWGIAYEQYF. The CDR3, as DNA: TGTGCCACCTCGTGGGGGATTGCCTACGAGCAGTACTTC.

A few counts support this clonotype. The V and J genes are TRBV12-3 or TRBV12-4 and TRBJ2-7, with 8 bases matching TRBD2. This CDR3 spans 14 amino acids. The junction had 3 bases not matched to a gene; V was cut back by 5 bases and J by 0 bases. The CDR3 loop reads CASSISGNSYEQYF. CDR3 DNA sequence: TGTGCCAGCAGTATTAGCGGGAACTCCTACGAGCAGTACTTC.

The CDR3 coding sequence is TGCAGCGTTGAAAAAAGTCTGACCTCGACCCAGTACTTC. Translated: CSVEKSLTSTQYF. The V call is TRBV29-1, the J call TRBJ2-5; the D is unclear. There are 13 residues in the CDR3. V shed 2 bases and J shed 7 bases, with 14 bases lying between them. CDR1 and CDR2 (germline): SQVTM, ANQGSEA.

The J gene is TRBJ2-5, the V gene TRBV24-1; 9 bases map to TRBD1. Trimming cost V 6 bases and J 5 bases; bases outside gene matches: 12. CDR3 length equals 16 residues. CDR1 and CDR2 from the germline V gene are KGHDR and SFDVKD. CDR3 nucleotides: TGTGCCACCAGTTCTGGGACAGGGATCTTAGGGGAGACCCAGTACTTC. It translates to CATSSGTGILGETQYF.

This clonotype occurred a few times. The chain couples TRBV27 to TRBJ2-3; D perhaps matches TRBD2 (5 bases). Trimming removed 7 bases at V and 1 base at J, with 12 bases between. The CDR3 sequence is 14 residues long. CDR1 and CDR2 from the germline V gene are MNHEY and SMNVEV (reference sequence). CDR3 nucleotides: TGTGCCAGCAAATTTCTGGAGGGCACAGATACGCAGTATTTT. As protein: CASKFLEGTDTQYF.

The chain uses TRBV6-1 and TRBJ2-1; D remains unclear. Trimming removed 7 bases at V and 3 bases at J, with 10 bases between. Germline CDR1 and CDR2: MNHNS and SASEGT. CDR3 size: 13 residues. CDR3 sequence (DNA): TGTGCCAGCACCCCCGGCAACTACAATGAGCAGTTCTTC. It encodes CASTPGNYNEQFF.

This sequence joins TRBV7-3 and TRBJ2-3; 13 bases line up with TRBD2. The CDR3 consists of 18 residues. CDR1 and CDR2 (germline): SGHTA, FQGTGA. V dropped 5 bases and J dropped 0; count of bases not matched to a gene: 8. The CDR3 DNA sequence: TGTGCCAGCAGCGACTCGGGACTAGCGGGGCCAAGCACAGATACGCAGTATTTT. This codes for CASSDSGLAGPSTDTQYF. The variable domain in full, completed from reference TRBV7-3 and TRBJ2-3, reads GAGVSQTPSNKVTEKGKYVELRCDPISGHTALYWYRQSLGQGPEFLIYFQGTGAADDSGLPNDRFFAVRPEGSVSTLKIQRTERGDSAVYLCASSDSGLAGPSTDTQYFGPGTRLTVL.